Reported below is one TCR beta chain. The CDR3 has 13 residues. Trimming removed 4 bases at V and 2 bases at J, with 9 bases between. Germline CDR1 SGHTA, CDR2 FQGNSA. The repertoire was sequenced with immunoSEQ multiplex PCR; TCRdb's copy has only in-frame clones and lacks some. The sample consists of some 81,000 clones, around nine tenths of them appearing once. The entry originates in a study of technical replicates of blood from a handful of donors. The chain joins TRBV7-2 to TRBJ2-7, with D possibly being TRBD1 (6 bases). This TCR was recovered from a human donor in good health. The sample was T cells isolated from PBMCs. CDR3: CASSYTGPYEQYF. As DNA, the CDR3 is TGTGCCAGCAGCTATACAGGGCCCTACGAGCAGTACTTC.